A selection of T cell receptor beta chains follows, all from one sample in a study of OX40 agonist ivuxolimab in advanced cancers. Repertoires were generated with immunoSEQ multiplex PCR, while TCRdb's copy carries only in-frame clones and drops some. The data hold 51,000 or so clones, with approximately 79% observed a single time. This specimen consisted of CD4+ or CD8+ T cells sorted from blood, obtained in a trial of the OX40 agonist ivuxolimab. These receptors came from an adult with an advanced solid tumor such as melanoma, head and neck, liver or kidney cancer. CDR3s include the opening cysteine and the closing phenylalanine or tryptophan. A D gene is named only where the DNA matches it firmly. Expanded clones are given a class, and other clones once, few, many or no size at all.

clone size: -
V gene: TRBV2
J gene: TRBJ1-2
D gene: TRBD1
CDR3 length: 14
CDR3 protein: CASRADRGLHGYTF
CDR3 DNA: TGTGCCAGCAGAGCGGACAGGGGGCTCCATGGCTACACCTTC

clone size: -
V gene: TRBV10-3
J gene: TRBJ1-3
D gene: -
CDR3 length: 14
CDR3 protein: CAINYDLTGNTIYF
CDR3 DNA: TGTGCCATCAATTACGATTTAACTGGAAACACCATATATTTT

clone size: -
V gene: TRBV5-5
J gene: TRBJ2-1
D gene: TRBD1
CDR3 length: 15
CDR3 protein: CASSLDRGFWVKQFF
CDR3 DNA: TGTGCCAGCAGCTTGGACAGGGGGTTTTGGGTTAAGCAGTTCTTC

clone size: -
V gene: TRBV7-2
J gene: TRBJ1-2
D gene: -
CDR3 length: 14
CDR3 protein: CASSFGGQGRGYTF
CDR3 DNA: TGTGCCAGCAGCTTTGGGGGGCAGGGACGTGGCTACACCTTC

clone size: -
V gene: TRBV5-5
J gene: TRBJ2-1
D gene: TRBD2
CDR3 length: 15
CDR3 protein: CASSFLAGGSNEQFF
CDR3 DNA: TGTGCCAGCAGCTTCTTAGCGGGGGGCTCGAATGAGCAGTTCTTC

clone size: -
V gene: TRBV7-2
J gene: TRBJ2-3
D gene: -
CDR3 length: 12
CDR3 protein: CASTLSRDTQYF
CDR3 DNA: TGTGCCAGCACCCTATCGAGGGATACGCAGTATTTT

clone size: -
V gene: TRBV7-8
J gene: TRBJ1-6
D gene: TRBD1
CDR3 length: 15
CDR3 protein: CASSPDRSTNSPLHF
CDR3 DNA: TGTGCCAGCAGCCCGGACAGGAGTACCAATTCACCCCTCCACTTT

clone size: -
V gene: TRBV6-1
J gene: TRBJ2-7
D gene: TRBD2
CDR3 length: 14
CDR3 protein: CASSESGGNYEQYF
CDR3 DNA: TGTGCCAGCAGTGAAAGCGGGGGCAATTACGAGCAGTACTTC

clone size: few
V gene: TRBV5-8
J gene: TRBJ2-5
D gene: -
CDR3 length: 13
CDR3 protein: CASSLRSWETQYF
CDR3 DNA: TGTGCCAGCAGCTTACGCTCCTGGGAGACCCAGTACTTC

clone size: -
V gene: TRBV11-2
J gene: TRBJ1-1
D gene: TRBD1
CDR3 length: 15
CDR3 protein: CASSLVGTGNTEAFF
CDR3 DNA: TGTGCCAGCAGCTTAGTTGGGACAGGGAACACTGAAGCTTTCTTT

clone size: -
V gene: TRBV5-1
J gene: TRBJ1-3
D gene: -
CDR3 length: 14
CDR3 protein: CASGITGPGNTIYF
CDR3 DNA: TGCGCCAGCGGGATTACAGGGCCTGGAAACACCATATATTTT

clone size: -
V gene: TRBV19
J gene: TRBJ2-1
D gene: TRBD2
CDR3 length: 16
CDR3 protein: CASSKRTSGRINEQFF
CDR3 DNA: TGTGCCAGTAGTAAACGGACTAGCGGGAGGATCAATGAGCAGTTCTTC

clone size: -
V gene: TRBV10-2
J gene: TRBJ1-1
D gene: -
CDR3 length: 15
CDR3 protein: CASSDRSRGTTEAFF
CDR3 DNA: TGCGCCAGCAGTGACAGGTCGAGGGGGACCACTGAAGCTTTCTTT

clone size: once
V gene: TRBV30
J gene: TRBJ1-5
D gene: -
CDR3 length: 14
CDR3 protein: CAWSVIDSNQPQHF
CDR3 DNA: TGTGCCTGGAGTGTTATAGATAGCAATCAGCCCCAGCATTTT

clone size: -
V gene: TRBV28
J gene: TRBJ2-5
D gene: -
CDR3 length: 13
CDR3 protein: CASTPGSEKTQYF
CDR3 DNA: TGTGCCAGCACTCCGGGATCCGAAAAGACCCAGTACTTC

clone size: -
V gene: TRBV7-2
J gene: TRBJ1-1
D gene: -
CDR3 length: 16
CDR3 protein: CASSTTLGGRNTEAFF
CDR3 DNA: TGTGCCAGCAGCACCACCCTCGGGGGGCGGAACACTGAAGCTTTCTTT

clone size: few
V gene: TRBV2
J gene: TRBJ1-1
D gene: -
CDR3 length: 13
CDR3 protein: CASSGSLNTEAFF
CDR3 DNA: TGTGCCAGCAGCGGCTCCCTGAACACTGAAGCTTTCTTT

clone size: few
V gene: TRBV14
J gene: TRBJ1-5
D gene: TRBD1
CDR3 length: 14
CDR3 protein: CASSRQGANQPQHF
CDR3 DNA: TGTGCCAGCAGCCGACAGGGGGCTAATCAGCCCCAGCATTTT

clone size: -
V gene: TRBV18
J gene: TRBJ2-5
D gene: TRBD1
CDR3 length: 16
CDR3 protein: CASSLLGLTGEETQYF
CDR3 DNA: TGTGCCAGCTCACTCTTAGGACTGACAGGGGAAGAGACCCAGTACTTC

clone size: once
V gene: TRBV13
J gene: TRBJ2-2
D gene: -
CDR3 length: 14
CDR3 protein: CASSLAEGPGELFF
CDR3 DNA: TGTGCCAGCAGTCTGGCGGAGGGGCCCGGGGAGCTGTTTTTT

clone size: -
V gene: TRBV14
J gene: TRBJ2-7
D gene: -
CDR3 length: 13
CDR3 protein: CASSQGVGGEQYF
CDR3 DNA: TGTGCCAGCAGCCAAGGGGTAGGGGGCGAGCAGTACTTC